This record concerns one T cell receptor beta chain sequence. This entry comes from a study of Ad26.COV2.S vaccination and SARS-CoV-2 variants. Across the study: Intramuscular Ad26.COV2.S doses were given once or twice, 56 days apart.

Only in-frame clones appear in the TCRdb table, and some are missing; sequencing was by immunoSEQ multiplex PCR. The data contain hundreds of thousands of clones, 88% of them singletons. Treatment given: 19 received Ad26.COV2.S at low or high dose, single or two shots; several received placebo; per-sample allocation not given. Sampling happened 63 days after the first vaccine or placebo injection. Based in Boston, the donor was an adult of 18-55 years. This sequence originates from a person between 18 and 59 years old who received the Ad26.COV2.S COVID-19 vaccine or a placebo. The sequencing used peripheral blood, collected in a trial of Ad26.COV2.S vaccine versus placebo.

In DNA form, the CDR3 reads TGTGCCAGTAGTAAAAGTTCGCCCCAGCATTTT. Translation: CASSKSSPQHF. This chain links TRBV19 with TRBJ1-5; D not resolved. V lost 4 bases and J 9 bases, leaving 7 bases between the germline ends. The germline V gene encodes CDR1 LNHDA and CDR2 SQIVND (reference sequence). This CDR3 has 11 residues.